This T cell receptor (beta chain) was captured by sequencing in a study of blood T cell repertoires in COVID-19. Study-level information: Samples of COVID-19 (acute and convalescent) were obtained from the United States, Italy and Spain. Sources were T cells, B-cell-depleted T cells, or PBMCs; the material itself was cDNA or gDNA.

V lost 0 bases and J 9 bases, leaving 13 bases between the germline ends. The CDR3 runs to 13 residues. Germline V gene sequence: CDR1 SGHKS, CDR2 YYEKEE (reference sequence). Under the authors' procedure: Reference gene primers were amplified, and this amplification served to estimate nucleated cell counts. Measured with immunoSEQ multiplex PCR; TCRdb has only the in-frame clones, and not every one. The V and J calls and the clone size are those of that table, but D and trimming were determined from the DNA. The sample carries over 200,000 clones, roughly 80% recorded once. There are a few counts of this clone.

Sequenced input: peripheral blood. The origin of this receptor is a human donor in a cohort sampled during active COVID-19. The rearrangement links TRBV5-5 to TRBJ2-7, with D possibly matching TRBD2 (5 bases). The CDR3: CASSLDGGLGQYF. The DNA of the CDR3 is TGTGCCAGCAGCTTGGATGGAGGTTTGGGGCAGTACTTC.